This TCR beta chain appears in the sequencing data of a study of shared clonotypes between healthy human individuals. Whole-study context: Each donor contributed plates that comprised three CD4 naive, three CD4 memory, two CD8 naive and one CD8 memory. Overall study results and limits: Clonotypes that were shared across a handful of donors made up roughly 5.2% of naive CD4 clonotypes.

As concerns this clone: Its antigen is as yet unknown.

Assay execution took place at the deep level. Data came from immunoSEQ multiplex PCR; TCRdb stores just in-frame clones and leaves some out. The table includes over a million clones, approximately 68% detected once. Germline CDR1 reads SNHLY; CDR2 reads FYNNEI. This CDR3 region has 13 residues. Trimming cost V 5 bases and J 5 bases; bases outside gene matches: 6. This clonotype was obtained from a man younger than 30 in good health. The chain recombines TRBV2 with TRBJ2-7; 7 bases line up with TRBD1. Input material: memory CD4+ T cells sorted from blood. The subset here: CD45RA-negative fraction. In DNA form, the CDR3 reads TGTGCCAGCAGTCAGACAGGGCCCAACGAGCAGTACTTC. This gives the protein CASSQTGPNEQYF.